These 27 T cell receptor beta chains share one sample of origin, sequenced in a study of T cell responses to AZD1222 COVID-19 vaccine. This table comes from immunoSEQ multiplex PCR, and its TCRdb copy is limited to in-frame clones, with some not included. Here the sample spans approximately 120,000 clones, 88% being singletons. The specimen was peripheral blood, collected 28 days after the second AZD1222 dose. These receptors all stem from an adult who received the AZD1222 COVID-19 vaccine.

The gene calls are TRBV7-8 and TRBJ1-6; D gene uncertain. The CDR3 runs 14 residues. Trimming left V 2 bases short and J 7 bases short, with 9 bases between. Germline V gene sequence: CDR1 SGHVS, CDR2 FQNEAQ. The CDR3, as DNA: TGTGCCAGCAGCTTACTGGGAGGGAATTCACCCCTCCACTTT. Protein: CASSLLGGNSPLHF.

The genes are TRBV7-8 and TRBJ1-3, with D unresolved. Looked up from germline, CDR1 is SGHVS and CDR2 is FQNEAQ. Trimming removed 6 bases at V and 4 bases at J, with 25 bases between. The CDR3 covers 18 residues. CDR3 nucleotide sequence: TGTGCCAGCAGGCCACTGGCGGTGGATAAGACTTTCGGAAACACCATATATTTT. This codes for CASRPLAVDKTFGNTIYF.

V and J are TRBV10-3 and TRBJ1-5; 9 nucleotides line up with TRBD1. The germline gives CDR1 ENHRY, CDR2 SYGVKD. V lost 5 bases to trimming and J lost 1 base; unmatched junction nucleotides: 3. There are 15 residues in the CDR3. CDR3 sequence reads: CAISKDRGSNQPQHF. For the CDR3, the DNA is TGTGCCATCAGTAAGGACAGGGGAAGCAATCAGCCCCAGCATTTT.

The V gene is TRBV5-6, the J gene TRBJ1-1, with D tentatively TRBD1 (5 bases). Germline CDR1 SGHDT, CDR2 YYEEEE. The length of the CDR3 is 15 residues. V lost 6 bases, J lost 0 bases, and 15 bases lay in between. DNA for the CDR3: TGTGCCAGCATCCACCTTCGGGGGGTGAACACTGAAGCTTTCTTT. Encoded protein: CASIHLRGVNTEAFF.

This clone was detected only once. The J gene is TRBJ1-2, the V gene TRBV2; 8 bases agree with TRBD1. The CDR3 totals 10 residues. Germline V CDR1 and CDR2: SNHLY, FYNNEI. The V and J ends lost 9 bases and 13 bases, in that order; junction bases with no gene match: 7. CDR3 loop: CARRTGSFTF. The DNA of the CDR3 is TGTGCCAGGCGGACAGGGAGCTTCACCTTC.

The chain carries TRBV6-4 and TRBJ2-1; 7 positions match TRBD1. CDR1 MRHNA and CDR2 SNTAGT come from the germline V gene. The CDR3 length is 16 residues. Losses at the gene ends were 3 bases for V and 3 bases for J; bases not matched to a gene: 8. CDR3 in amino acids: CASSEDDRVGYNEQFF. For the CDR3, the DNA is TGTGCCAGCAGTGAAGACGACAGGGTAGGCTACAATGAGCAGTTCTTC.

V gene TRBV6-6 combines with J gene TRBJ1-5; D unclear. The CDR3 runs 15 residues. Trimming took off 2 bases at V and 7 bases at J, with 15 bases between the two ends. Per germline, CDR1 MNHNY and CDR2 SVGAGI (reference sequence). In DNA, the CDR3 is TGTGCCAGCAGTTACGAAGTGCCGGGCGGGCAGCCCCAGCATTTT. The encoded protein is CASSYEVPGGQPQHF.

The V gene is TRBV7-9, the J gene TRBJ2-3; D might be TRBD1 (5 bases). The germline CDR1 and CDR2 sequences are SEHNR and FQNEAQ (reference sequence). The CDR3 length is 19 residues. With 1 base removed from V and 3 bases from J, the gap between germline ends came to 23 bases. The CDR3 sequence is CASSLDGFWQGDFTDTQYF. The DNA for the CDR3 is TGTGCCAGCAGCTTAGATGGTTTTTGGCAGGGCGACTTTACAGATACGCAGTATTTT.

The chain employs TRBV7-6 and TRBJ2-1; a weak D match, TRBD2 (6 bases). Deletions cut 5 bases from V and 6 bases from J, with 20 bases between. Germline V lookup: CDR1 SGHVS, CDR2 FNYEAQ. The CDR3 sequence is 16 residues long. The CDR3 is CASSPGGLLGTNEQFF. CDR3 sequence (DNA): TGTGCCAGCAGCCCCGGGGGACTCCTGGGGACCAATGAGCAGTTCTTC.

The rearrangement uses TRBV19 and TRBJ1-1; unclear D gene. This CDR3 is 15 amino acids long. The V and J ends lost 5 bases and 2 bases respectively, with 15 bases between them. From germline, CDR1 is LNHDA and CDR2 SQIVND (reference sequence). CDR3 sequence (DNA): TGTGCCAGTAGTGTCCAGACACTGCTCAACACTGAAGCTTTCTTT. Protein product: CASSVQTLLNTEAFF.

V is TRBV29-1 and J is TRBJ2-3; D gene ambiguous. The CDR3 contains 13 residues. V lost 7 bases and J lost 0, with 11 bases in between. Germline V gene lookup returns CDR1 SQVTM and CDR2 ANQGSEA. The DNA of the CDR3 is TGCAGCGCTTCCCCGGACAGCACAGATACGCAGTATTTT. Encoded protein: CSASPDSTDTQYF.

The CDR3 sequence is CASSLAGGYQPQHF. Written as DNA, the CDR3 is TGTGCCAGCAGCTTGGCAGGGGGCTATCAGCCCCAGCATTTT. The chain employs TRBV7-9 and TRBJ1-5, with 8 bases fitting TRBD1. Trimming removed 3 bases from V and 5 bases from J; junction bases left unmatched: 3. This CDR3 has 14 residues. CDR1 and CDR2 (germline): SEHNR, FQNEAQ (reference sequence).

The CDR3 loop is CATSRSINEKLFF. The CDR3 DNA reads as TGTGCCACCAGCAGGTCCATAAATGAAAAACTGTTTTTT. The chain uses TRBV15 and TRBJ1-4; no firm D call. The CDR3 consists of 13 residues. V lost 3 bases, J lost 5 bases, and 7 bases lay in between. CDR1 and CDR2 (germline): LNHNV, YYDKDF (reference sequence).

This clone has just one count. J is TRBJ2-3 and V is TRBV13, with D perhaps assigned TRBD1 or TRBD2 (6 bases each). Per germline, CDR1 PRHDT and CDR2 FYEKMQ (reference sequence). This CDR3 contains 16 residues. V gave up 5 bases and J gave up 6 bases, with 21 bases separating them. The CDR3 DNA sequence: TGTGCCAGCAGCGTAAGGTCAGGGCGGGACATCGATACGCAGTATTTT. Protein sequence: CASSVRSGRDIDTQYF.

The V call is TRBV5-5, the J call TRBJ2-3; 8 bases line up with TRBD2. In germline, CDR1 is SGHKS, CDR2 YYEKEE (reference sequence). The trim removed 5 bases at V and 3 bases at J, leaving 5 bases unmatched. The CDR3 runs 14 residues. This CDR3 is CASSWTSSTDTQYF. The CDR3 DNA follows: TGTGCCAGCAGTTGGACTAGCAGTACAGATACGCAGTATTTT.

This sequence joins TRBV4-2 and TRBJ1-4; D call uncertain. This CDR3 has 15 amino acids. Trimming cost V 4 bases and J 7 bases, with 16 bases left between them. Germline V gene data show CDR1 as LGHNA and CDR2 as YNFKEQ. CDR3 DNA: TGTGCCAGCAGCCTCCGTTTGGTGTTTGGTGAAAAACTGTTTTTT. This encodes CASSLRLVFGEKLFF.

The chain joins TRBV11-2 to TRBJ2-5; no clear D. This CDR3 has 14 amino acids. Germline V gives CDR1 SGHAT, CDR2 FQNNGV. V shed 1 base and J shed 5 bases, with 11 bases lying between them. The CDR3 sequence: CASSLARVGETQYF. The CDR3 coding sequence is TGTGCCAGCAGCTTAGCCCGGGTGGGGGAGACCCAGTACTTC.

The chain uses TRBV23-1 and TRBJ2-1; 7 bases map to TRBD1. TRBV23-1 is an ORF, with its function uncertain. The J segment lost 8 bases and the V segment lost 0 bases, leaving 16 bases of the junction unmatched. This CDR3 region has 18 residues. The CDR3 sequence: CASSQSPNTGELSDEQFF. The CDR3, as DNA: TGCGCCAGCAGTCAATCGCCAAATACAGGGGAATTATCCGATGAGCAGTTCTTC.

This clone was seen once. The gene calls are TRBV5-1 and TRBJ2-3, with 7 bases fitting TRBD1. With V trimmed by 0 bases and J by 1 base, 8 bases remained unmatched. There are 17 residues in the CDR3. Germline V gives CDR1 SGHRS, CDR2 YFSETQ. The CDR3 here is CASSLGVGGEGTDTQYF. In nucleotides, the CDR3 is TGCGCCAGCAGCTTGGGGGTAGGGGGCGAGGGCACAGATACGCAGTATTTT.

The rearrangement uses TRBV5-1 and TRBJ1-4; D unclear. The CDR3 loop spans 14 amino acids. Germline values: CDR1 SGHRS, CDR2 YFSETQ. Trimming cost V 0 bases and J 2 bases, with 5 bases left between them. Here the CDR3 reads CASSLEGTNEKLFF. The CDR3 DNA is TGCGCCAGCAGCTTGGAGGGTACTAATGAAAAACTGTTTTTT.

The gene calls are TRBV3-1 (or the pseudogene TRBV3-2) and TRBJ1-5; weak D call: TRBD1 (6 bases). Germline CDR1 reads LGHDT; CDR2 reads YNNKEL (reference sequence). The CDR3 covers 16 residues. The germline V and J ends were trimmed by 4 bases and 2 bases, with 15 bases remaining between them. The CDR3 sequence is CASSPWTVGGNQPQHF. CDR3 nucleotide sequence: TGTGCCAGCAGCCCGTGGACAGTCGGCGGCAATCAGCCCCAGCATTTT.

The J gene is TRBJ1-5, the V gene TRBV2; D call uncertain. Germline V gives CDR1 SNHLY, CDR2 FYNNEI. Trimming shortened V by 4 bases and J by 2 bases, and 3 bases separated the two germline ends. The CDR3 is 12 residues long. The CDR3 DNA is TGTGCCAGCAGTGGGGGCAATCAGCCCCAGCATTTT. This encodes CASSGGNQPQHF.

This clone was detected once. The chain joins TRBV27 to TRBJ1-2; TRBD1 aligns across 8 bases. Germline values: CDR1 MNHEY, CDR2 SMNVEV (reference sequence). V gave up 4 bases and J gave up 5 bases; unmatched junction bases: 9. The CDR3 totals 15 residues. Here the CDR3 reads CASSYGQGRGYGYTF. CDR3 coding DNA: TGTGCCAGCAGTTACGGACAGGGTAGAGGATATGGCTACACCTTC.

CDR3 protein: CATSRERGNSPLHF. CDR3 DNA sequence: TGTGCCACCAGCAGAGAGAGGGGGAATTCACCCCTCCACTTT. This sequence joins TRBV15 and TRBJ1-6, with D maybe TRBD1 (6 bases). The V and J ends lost 0 bases and 7 bases respectively, with 7 bases between them. Germline CDR1 and CDR2: LNHNV and YYDKDF (reference sequence). The CDR3 is 14 residues long.

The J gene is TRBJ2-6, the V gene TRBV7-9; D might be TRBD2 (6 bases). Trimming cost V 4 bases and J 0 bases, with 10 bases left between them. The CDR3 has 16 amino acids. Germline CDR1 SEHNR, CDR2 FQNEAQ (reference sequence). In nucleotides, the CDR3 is TGTGCCAGCAGCTCGGGACTGTCCTCTGGGGCCAACGTCCTGACTTTC. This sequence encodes CASSSGLSSGANVLTF.

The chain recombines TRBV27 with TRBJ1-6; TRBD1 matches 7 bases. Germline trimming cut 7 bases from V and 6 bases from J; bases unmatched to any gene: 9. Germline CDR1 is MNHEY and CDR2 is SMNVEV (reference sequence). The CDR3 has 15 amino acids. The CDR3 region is CASTDRSPFNSPLHF. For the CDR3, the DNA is TGTGCCAGCACGGACAGGTCTCCCTTTAATTCACCCCTCCACTTT.

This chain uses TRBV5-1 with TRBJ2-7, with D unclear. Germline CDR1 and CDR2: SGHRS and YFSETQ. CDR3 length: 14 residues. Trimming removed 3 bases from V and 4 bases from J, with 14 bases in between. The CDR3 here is CASSSVQAPYEQYF. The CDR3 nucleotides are TGCGCCAGCAGCTCCGTCCAAGCTCCGTACGAGCAGTACTTC.